Following are 23 T cell receptor beta chains from one sample sequenced in a study of glioma-infiltrating T cells. The iRepertoire nested amplicon-rescue multiplex PCR amplified TCR alpha and beta CDR3s from RNA. MiXCR, applied by TCRdb to the multiplex PCR reads, yields one record per CDR3 protein. Counted here are roughly 200,000 distinct CDR3 sequences, more than 35% occurring once; the ten biggest clones make up 5% to 5.5%. Sequences were obtained from glioma tissue, nonneoplastic brain tissue, or PBMCs (not recorded which). These receptors came from a human donor with low-grade glioma or glioblastoma, undergoing nonglioma brain surgery, or in good health (not recorded which).

Many counts were recorded for this clonotype. This chain links TRBV15 with TRBJ2-1; D perhaps matches TRBD2 (6 bases). Trimming stripped 5 bases from V and 5 bases from J, with 10 bases between. Germline V gene sequence: CDR1 LNHNV, CDR2 YYDKDF (reference sequence). The CDR3 loop spans 13 amino acids. The CDR3 loop reads CATSLGRNNEQFF. The DNA of the CDR3 is TGTGCCACCAGCCTCGGGAGAAACAATGAGCAGTTCTTC. Full variable domain (rest looked up from reference TRBV15 and TRBJ2-1): DAMVIQNPRYQVTQFGKPVTLSCSQTLNHNVMYWYQQKSSQAPKLLFHYYDKDFNNEADTPDNFQSRRPNTSFCFLDIRSPGLGDTAMYLCATSLGRNNEQFFGPGTRLTVL.

Note on this clonotype: Since a much larger clone is just one base distant, this may be a read error. The J gene is TRBJ1-5, the V gene TRBV7-9; D remains unclear. This CDR3 comprises 15 residues. The V gene's germline CDR1 is SEHNR and CDR2 FQNEAQ (reference sequence). CDR3 sequence reads: CASTLEGYSNQPQHF. The DNA for the CDR3 is TGTGCCAGCACCTTAGAAGGTTATAGCAATCAGCCCCAGCATTTT.

This clonotype has more than one count but fewer than ten. J is TRBJ2-3 and V is TRBV5-1; D is undetermined. Trimming removed 4 bases from V and 4 bases from J, with 13 bases in between. This CDR3 has 14 residues. Looked up from germline, CDR1 is SGHRS and CDR2 is YFSETQ. CDR3 amino acids: CASSPTDGADTQYF. In DNA form, the CDR3 reads TGCGCCAGCAGCCCCACGGACGGAGCAGATACGCAGTATTTT. Together with reference TRBV5-1 and TRBJ2-3, the CDR3 gives the full variable domain: KAGVTQTPRYLIKTRGQQVTLSCSPISGHRSVSWYQQTPGQGLQFLFEYFSETQRNKGNFPGRFSGRQFSNSRSEMNVSTLELGDSALYLCASSPTDGADTQYFGPGTRLTVL.

This clonotype was recorded once. Without the conserved terminal phenylalanine or tryptophan, this CDR3 likely stems from a read error. In DNA, the CDR3 is TGTGCAAGCGGCCGGGGGCGCTCCTACAATGAGCAGTTCCTC. As protein: CASGRGRSYNEQFL. The chain uses TRBV6-2 or TRBV6-3 and TRBJ2-1; either TRBD1 or TRBD2 may fit D (6 bases each). This CDR3 comprises 14 residues. Germline V gene data show CDR1 as MNHEY and CDR2 as SVGEGT.

This clonotype is a singleton in its sample. This may arise from a read error, as a much more abundant clone is one base away. The chain carries TRBV20-1 and TRBJ2-7; D unclear. Germline V gene sequence: CDR1 DFQATT, CDR2 SNEGSKA (reference sequence). Deletions cut 3 bases from V and 0 bases from J, with 15 bases between. This CDR3 is built from 15 residues. The CDR3 protein is CSASRESLSSYEQYF. CDR3 sequence (DNA): TGCAGTGCTAGTCGAGAATCCCTGAGCTCCTACGAGCAGTACTTC.

The gene calls are TRBV7-9 and TRBJ1-1, with D perhaps TRBD1 (5 bases). Trimming pared 2 bases from V and 3 bases from J, leaving 10 bases between. Germline CDR1 SEHNR, CDR2 FQNEAQ (reference sequence). CDR3 length: 14 residues. CDR3 residues: CASSLQGGDTEAFF. The CDR3, as DNA: TGTGCCAGCAGCTTACAGGGTGGGGACACTGAAGCTTTCTTT.

This clonotype was picked up a small number of times. This chain joins TRBV9 and TRBJ2-1; TRBD2 matches at 13 bases. The CDR3 contains 17 residues. V was pared by 0 bases and J by 6 bases, with 6 bases of the junction left unmatched. CDR1 and CDR2 from the germline V gene are SGDLS and YYNGEE. DNA for the CDR3: TGTGCCAGCAGCGTAGCCCCCAGACTAGCGGGAGGCAATGAGCAGTTCTTC. Translation: CASSVAPRLAGGNEQFF.

Turning to this clonotype: At one end the junction does not follow the germline gene, possibly because of a read error. The chain uses TRBV28 and TRBJ1-5, with D unclear. The V gene's germline CDR1 is MDHEN and CDR2 SYDVKM. The CDR3 is 12 amino acids. CDR3 nucleotides: TGTGCCAGCAGTCACGGCTTTCAGCGCCAGCATTTT. Its translation: CASSHGFQRQHF. Together with reference TRBV28 and TRBJ1-5, the CDR3 gives the full variable domain: DVKVTQSSRYLVKRTGEKVFLECVQDMDHENMFWYRQDPGLGLRLIYFSYDVKMKEKGDIPEGYSVSREKKERFSLILESASTNQTSMYLCASSHGFQRQHFGDGTRLSIL.

Turning to this clonotype: A much larger clone lies one base from this, so it may be a read error. The V call is TRBV2, the J call TRBJ1-1; tentatively, D is TRBD1 (5 bases). Germline V CDR1 and CDR2: SNHLY, FYNNEI. V lost 8 bases and J 2 bases, leaving 12 bases between the germline ends. The CDR3 length is 13 residues. As DNA, the CDR3 is TGTGCCAGCGCCCGGGACCTCAACACTGAAGCTTTCTTT. This gives the protein CASARDLNTEAFF.

In its sample, this clonotype was seen many times. This chain joins TRBV28 and TRBJ1-2; D is unclear. This CDR3 contains 12 residues. Trimming pared 8 bases from V and 1 base from J, leaving 8 bases between. CDR1 is MDHEN, CDR2 SYDVKM, per germline. CDR3 in amino acids: CASGSNNYGYTF. CDR3 DNA: TGTGCCAGCGGGTCTAATAACTATGGCTACACCTTC.

This clonotype was seen at least ten times. The CDR3 bases are TGTGCCAGCAGCCTTCTTGATGGCTACACCTTC. It is translated as CASSLLDGYTF. The chain employs TRBV3-1 and TRBJ1-2; D is ambiguous. This CDR3 is 11 amino acids long. Germline CDR1 reads LGHDT; CDR2 reads YNNKEL (reference sequence). V was pared by 4 bases and J by 6 bases, with 6 bases between.

A word on this clonotype: A much more abundant neighbour one base away suggests this may be a read error. This chain links TRBV20-1 with TRBJ2-7, with a tentative D call TRBD2 (5 bases). The CDR3 spans 13 residues. The germline V gene has CDR1 DFQATT and CDR2 SNEGSKA (reference sequence). V lost 5 bases and J 7 bases, leaving 18 bases between the germline ends. In DNA form, the CDR3 reads TGCAGTGCTTCTGAAAACCTAACGGGGGAGCAGTACTTC. Amino acids: CSASENLTGEQYF.

With respect to this clonotype: This could be a read error, since a much larger clone is one nucleotide away. The gene calls are TRBV6-2 or TRBV6-3 and TRBJ2-7; 8 bases are a match to TRBD1. The CDR3 totals 14 residues. The germline V gene has CDR1 MNHEY and CDR2 SVGEGT. The CDR3 sequence is CASSPPGQEVEKYF. CDR3 in DNA: TGTGCCAGCAGCCCCCCGGGACAGGAAGTCGAGAAGTACTTC.

With respect to this clonotype: It may be a read error: a sequence one base away is much more abundant. V is TRBV27 and J is TRBJ1-2; TRBD1 agrees at 7 bases. The CDR3 runs 16 residues. Germline V gene data show CDR1 as MNHEY and CDR2 as SMNVEV (reference sequence). CDR3 nucleotides: TGTGCCAGCCGACCCAAGACAGGGATAAACAACTATGGCTACAACTTC. Translated, it gives CASRPKTGINNYGYNF.

Regarding this clonotype: One base away lies a much larger clone, so this may be a sequencing read error. This sequence joins TRBV28 and TRBJ1-3; a possible D gene is TRBD1 (5 bases). The CDR3 sequence is 13 residues long. Germline loops: CDR1 MDHEN, CDR2 SYDVKM. The V end lost 3 bases, the J end lost 9 bases, and 12 bases lay between the germline ends. The DNA of the CDR3 is TGTGCCAGCAGTTTCGCAGGGTGGTCCACCATATATTTT. Its translation is CASSFAGWSTIYF.

This clonotype was seen only once. This chain uses TRBV19 with TRBJ1-5; D ambiguous. The CDR3 has 13 residues. Germline-derived CDR1 and CDR2 are LNHDA and SQIVND (reference sequence). V lost 4 bases and J lost 11, with 15 bases in between. This chain's CDR3 is CASSSREGQTQHF. Here the CDR3 DNA reads TGTGCCAGTAGTAGCCGGGAGGGCCAAACCCAGCATTTT.

V usage is TRBV3-1 and J usage is TRBJ2-1; 8 nucleotides match TRBD2. Germline values: CDR1 LGHDT, CDR2 YNNKEL (reference sequence). There are 17 residues in the CDR3. Trimming took 0 bases from V and 4 from J; bases not matched to a gene: 8. The CDR3: CASSQDRLAGLYNEQFF. As DNA, the CDR3 is TGTGCCAGCAGCCAAGATCGCCTAGCGGGTTTGTACAATGAGCAGTTCTTC.

This clonotype was counted between two and nine times. This chain joins TRBV12-3 or TRBV12-4 and TRBJ1-2; 7 bases fit TRBD1. This CDR3 region has 12 residues. Trimming cost V 5 bases and J 5 bases; bases outside gene matches: 2. The CDR3 reads CASSTTGYGYTF. The CDR3 bases are TGTGCCAGCAGTACGACAGGGTATGGCTACACCTTC.

About this clonotype itself: A much larger clonotype is one base distant, so this may be a read error. This rearrangement joins TRBV10-1 to TRBJ2-1, with D perhaps matching TRBD2 (6 bases). The CDR3 extends over 15 amino acids. Trimming shortened V by 5 bases and J by 1 base, and 12 bases separated the two germline ends. Germline lookup yields CDR1 WNHNN and CDR2 SYGVQD (reference sequence). The CDR3 loop is CASSSASVSYNEQFF. As DNA, the CDR3 is TGCGCCAGCAGTTCTGCTAGCGTGTCCTACAATGAGCAGTTCTTC.

The V gene is TRBV29-1, the J gene TRBJ2-7; D call uncertain. Germline V gene lookup returns CDR1 SQVTM and CDR2 ANQGSEA. V was pared by 5 bases and J by 0 bases, with 11 bases between. The CDR3 runs 13 residues. This chain's CDR3 is CSVTATDSYEQYF. CDR3 DNA: TGCAGCGTTACCGCCACGGACTCCTACGAGCAGTACTTC.

In this sample, this clonotype turned up many times. The chain has TRBV28 and TRBJ2-1; 11 positions agree with TRBD2. V was clipped by 2 bases and J by 4 bases; unmatched bases: 1. The germline V gene has CDR1 MDHEN and CDR2 SYDVKM. The CDR3 contains 15 residues. In DNA, the CDR3 is TGTGCCAGCAGTTTAACTAGCGGGAGTTACAATGAGCAGTTCTTC. Translation gives CASSLTSGSYNEQFF.

This clonotype was counted ten times or more. The rearrangement links TRBV6-1 to TRBJ1-5, with a possible D match to TRBD1 (6 bases). With 6 bases removed from V and 3 bases from J, the gap between germline ends came to 12 bases. CDR3 length: 14 amino acids. Germline CDR1 and CDR2: MNHNS and SASEGT. The CDR3 DNA reads as TGTGCCAGCAGCAAGACAGGTTTCAATCAGCCCCAGCATTTT. Translating gives CASSKTGFNQPQHF.

The gene calls are TRBV7-9 and TRBJ2-3; 9 nucleotides line up with TRBD2. The CDR3 is 14 amino acids. Germline-derived CDR1 and CDR2 are SEHNR and FQNEAQ (reference sequence). Trimming removed 5 bases from V and 4 bases from J; junction bases left unmatched: 4. The CDR3 sequence is CASSDSGRADTQYF. For the CDR3, the DNA is TGTGCCAGCAGCGATAGCGGGAGAGCAGATACGCAGTATTTT.